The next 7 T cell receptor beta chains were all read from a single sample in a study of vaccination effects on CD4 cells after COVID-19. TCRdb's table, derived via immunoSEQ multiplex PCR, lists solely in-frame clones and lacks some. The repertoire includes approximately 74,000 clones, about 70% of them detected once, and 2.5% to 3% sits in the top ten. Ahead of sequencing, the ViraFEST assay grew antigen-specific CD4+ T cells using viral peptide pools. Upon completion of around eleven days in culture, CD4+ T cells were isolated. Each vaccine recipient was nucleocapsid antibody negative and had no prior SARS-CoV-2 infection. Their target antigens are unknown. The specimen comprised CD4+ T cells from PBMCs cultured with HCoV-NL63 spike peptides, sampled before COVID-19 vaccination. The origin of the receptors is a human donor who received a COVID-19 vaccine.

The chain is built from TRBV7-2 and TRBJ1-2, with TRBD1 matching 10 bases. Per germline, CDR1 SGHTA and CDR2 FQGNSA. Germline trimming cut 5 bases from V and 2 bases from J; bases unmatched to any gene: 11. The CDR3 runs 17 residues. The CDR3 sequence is CASSKRQGAPPNYGYTF. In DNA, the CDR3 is TGTGCCAGCAGCAAGAGACAGGGGGCTCCCCCGAACTATGGCTACACCTTC.

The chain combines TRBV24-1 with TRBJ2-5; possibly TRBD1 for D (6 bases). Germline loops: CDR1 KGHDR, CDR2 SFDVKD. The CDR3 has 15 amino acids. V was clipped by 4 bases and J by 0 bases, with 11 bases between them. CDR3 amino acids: CATSDPGTNQETQYF. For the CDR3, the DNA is TGTGCCACCAGTGACCCCGGGACAAACCAAGAGACCCAGTACTTC.

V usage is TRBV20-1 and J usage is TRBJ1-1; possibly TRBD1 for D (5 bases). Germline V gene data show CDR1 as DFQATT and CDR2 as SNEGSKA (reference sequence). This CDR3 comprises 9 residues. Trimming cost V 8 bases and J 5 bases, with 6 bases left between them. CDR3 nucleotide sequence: TGCAGTCAGGGTACTGAAGCTTTCTTT. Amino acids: CSQGTEAFF.

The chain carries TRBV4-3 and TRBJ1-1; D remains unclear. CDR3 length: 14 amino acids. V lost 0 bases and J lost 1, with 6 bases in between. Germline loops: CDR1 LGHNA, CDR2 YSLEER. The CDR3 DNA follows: TGCGCCAGCAGCCAAGATGTCCAGAACACTGAAGCTTTCTTT. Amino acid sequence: CASSQDVQNTEAFF.

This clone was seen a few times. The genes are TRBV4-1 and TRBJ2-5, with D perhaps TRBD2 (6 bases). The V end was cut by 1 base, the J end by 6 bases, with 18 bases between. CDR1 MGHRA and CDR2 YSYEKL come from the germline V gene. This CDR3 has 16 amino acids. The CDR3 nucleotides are TGCGCCAGCAGCCAAGGGGGATCGGAGGGGATAAAGACCCAGTACTTC. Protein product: CASSQGGSEGIKTQYF.

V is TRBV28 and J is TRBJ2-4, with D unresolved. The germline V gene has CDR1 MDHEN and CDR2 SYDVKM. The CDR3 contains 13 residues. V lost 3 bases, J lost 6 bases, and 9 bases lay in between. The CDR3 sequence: CASSLIQTNIQYF. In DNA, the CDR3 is TGTGCCAGCAGTTTGATACAGACAAACATTCAGTACTTC.

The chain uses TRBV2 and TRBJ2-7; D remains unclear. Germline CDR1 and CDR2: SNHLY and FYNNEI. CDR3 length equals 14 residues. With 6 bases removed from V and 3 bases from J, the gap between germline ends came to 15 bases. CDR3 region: CASRGSQNSYEQYV. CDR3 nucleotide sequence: TGTGCCAGCAGAGGGTCTCAAAACAGCTACGAGCAGTACGTC.